This entry describes one TCR beta chain. The antigen is unknown. These data come from a study of response to subunit inactivated influenza vaccine. Study-wide findings and caveats: Each seasonal influenza vaccination, the authors suggested, recruits few new T cells.

From the RT-PCR reads, TCRdb called clonotypes with MiXCR, one entry per CDR3 protein. The table includes around 520,000 distinct CDR3 sequences, 25% detected once. Trimming stripped 3 bases from V and 4 bases from J, with 10 bases between. Germline CDR1 is SGHRS and CDR2 is YFSETQ. The CDR3 consists of 13 residues. The source was CD4+ T cells sorted from PBMCs, collected around 5 days after vaccination. V and J are TRBV5-1 and TRBJ1-1; D perhaps matches TRBD1 (6 bases). This sequence originates from a man over 45 who received an inactivated influenza vaccine. The CDR3 DNA follows: TGCGCCAGCAGCTGGACAGAGCTCACTGAAGCTTTCTTT. Amino acids: CASSWTELTEAFF. Supplemented by reference TRBV5-1 and TRBJ1-1, the full variable domain reads KAGVTQTPRYLIKTRGQQVTLSCSPISGHRSVSWYQQTPGQGLQFLFEYFSETQRNKGNFPGRFSGRQFSNSRSEMNVSTLELGDSALYLCASSWTELTEAFFGQGTRLTVV.